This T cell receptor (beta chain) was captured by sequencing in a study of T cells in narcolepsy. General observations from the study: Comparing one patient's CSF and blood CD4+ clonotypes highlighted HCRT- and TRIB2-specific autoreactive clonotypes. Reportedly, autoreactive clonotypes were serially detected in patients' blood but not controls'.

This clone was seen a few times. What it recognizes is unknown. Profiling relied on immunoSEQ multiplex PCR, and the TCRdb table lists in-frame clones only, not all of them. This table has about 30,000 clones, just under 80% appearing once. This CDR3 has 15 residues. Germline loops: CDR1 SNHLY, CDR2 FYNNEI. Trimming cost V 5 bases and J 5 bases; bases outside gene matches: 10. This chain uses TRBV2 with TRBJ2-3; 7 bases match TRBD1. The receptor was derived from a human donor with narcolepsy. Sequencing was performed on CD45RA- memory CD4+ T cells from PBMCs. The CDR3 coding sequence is TGTGCCAGCAGTCCGCGACAGGGTCGCGGAGATACGCAGTATTTT. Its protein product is CASSPRQGRGDTQYF.